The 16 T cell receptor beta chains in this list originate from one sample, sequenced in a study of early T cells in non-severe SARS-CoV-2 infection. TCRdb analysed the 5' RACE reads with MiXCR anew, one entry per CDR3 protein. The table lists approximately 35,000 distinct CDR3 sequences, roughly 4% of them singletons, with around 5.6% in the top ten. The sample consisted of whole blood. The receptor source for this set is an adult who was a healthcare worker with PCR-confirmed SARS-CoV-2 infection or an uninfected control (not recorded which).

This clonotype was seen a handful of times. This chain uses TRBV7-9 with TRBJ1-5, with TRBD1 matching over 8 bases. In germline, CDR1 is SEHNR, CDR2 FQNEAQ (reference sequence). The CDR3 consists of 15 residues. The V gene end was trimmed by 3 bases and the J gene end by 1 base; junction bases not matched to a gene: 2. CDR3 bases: TGTGCCAGCAGCTTGGGACAGGCGAGCAATCAGCCCCAGCATTTT. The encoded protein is CASSLGQASNQPQHF. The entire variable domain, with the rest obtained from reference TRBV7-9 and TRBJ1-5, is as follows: DTGVSQNPRHKITKRGQNVTFRCDPISEHNRLYWYRQTLGQGPEFLTYFQNEAQLEKSRLLSDRFSAERPKGSFSTLEIQRTEQGDSAMYLCASSLGQASNQPQHFGDGTRLSIL.

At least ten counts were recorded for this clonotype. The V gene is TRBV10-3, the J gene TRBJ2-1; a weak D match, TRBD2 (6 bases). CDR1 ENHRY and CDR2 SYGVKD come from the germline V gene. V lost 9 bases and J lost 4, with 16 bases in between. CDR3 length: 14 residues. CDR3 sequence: CAIIRLEVYNEQFF. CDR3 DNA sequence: TGTGCCATTATTCGACTAGAAGTTTACAATGAGCAGTTCTTC.

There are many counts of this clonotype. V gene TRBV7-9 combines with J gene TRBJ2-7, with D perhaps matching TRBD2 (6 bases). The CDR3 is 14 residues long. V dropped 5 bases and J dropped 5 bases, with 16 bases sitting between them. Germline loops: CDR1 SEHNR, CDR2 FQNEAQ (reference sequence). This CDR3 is CASSPRELSDEQYF. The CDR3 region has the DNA TGTGCCAGCAGCCCCCGGGAGCTTTCGGACGAGCAGTACTTC.

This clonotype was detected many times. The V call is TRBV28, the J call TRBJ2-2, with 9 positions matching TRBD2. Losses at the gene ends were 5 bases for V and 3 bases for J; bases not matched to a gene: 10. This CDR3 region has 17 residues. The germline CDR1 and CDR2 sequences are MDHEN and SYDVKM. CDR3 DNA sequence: TGTGCCAGCAGTCCGGCTTTAGCGGGGGACTACACCGGGGAGCTGTTTTTT. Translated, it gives CASSPALAGDYTGELFF.

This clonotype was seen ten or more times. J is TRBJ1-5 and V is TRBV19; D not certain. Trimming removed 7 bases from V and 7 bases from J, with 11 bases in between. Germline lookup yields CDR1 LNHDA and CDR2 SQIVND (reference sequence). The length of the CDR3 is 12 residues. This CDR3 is CASTIGGQPQHF. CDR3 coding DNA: TGTGCCAGTACAATCGGCGGGCAGCCCCAGCATTTT.

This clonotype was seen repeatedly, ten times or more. CDR3 amino acids: CATSLQGAPNEKLFF. The DNA of the CDR3 is TGTGCCACCAGCTTACAAGGGGCCCCGAATGAAAAACTGTTTTTT. This chain joins TRBV15 and TRBJ1-4, with D perhaps TRBD1 (5 bases). The V gene's germline CDR1 is LNHNV and CDR2 YYDKDF (reference sequence). The CDR3 consists of 15 residues. V was clipped by 5 bases and J by 5 bases, with 15 bases between them.

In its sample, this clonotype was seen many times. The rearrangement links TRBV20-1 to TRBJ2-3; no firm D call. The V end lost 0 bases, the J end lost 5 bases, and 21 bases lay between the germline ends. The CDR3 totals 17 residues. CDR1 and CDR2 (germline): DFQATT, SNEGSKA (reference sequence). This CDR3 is CSARDEFSAGWEDTQYF. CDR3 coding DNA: TGCAGTGCTAGAGATGAATTTTCCGCAGGCTGGGAAGATACGCAGTATTTT.

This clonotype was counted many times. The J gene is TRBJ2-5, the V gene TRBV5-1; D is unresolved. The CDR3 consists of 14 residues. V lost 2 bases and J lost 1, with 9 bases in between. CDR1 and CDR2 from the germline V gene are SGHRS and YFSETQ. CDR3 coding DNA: TGCGCCAGCAGCTTTGGCAGGCTCCAAGAGACCCAGTACTTC. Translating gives CASSFGRLQETQYF.

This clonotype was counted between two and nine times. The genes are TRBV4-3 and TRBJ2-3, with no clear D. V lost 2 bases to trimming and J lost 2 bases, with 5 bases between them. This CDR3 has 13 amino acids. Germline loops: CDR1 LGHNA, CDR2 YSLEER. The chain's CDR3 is CASSQTITDTQYF. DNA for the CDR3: TGCGCCAGCAGCCAAACAATCACAGATACGCAGTATTTT.

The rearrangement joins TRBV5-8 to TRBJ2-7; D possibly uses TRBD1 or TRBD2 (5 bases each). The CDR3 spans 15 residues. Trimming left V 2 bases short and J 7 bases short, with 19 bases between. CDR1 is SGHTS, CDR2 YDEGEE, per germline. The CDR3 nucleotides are TGTGCCAGCAGCTTACGGGGCCCCGGATTGGGGGAGCAGTACTTC. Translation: CASSLRGPGLGEQYF.

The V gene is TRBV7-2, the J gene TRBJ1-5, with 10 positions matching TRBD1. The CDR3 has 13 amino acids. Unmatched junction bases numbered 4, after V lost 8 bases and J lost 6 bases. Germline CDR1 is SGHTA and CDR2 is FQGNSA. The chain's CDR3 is CASERDRGQPQHF. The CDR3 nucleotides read TGTGCCAGCGAGAGGGACAGGGGTCAGCCCCAGCATTTT.

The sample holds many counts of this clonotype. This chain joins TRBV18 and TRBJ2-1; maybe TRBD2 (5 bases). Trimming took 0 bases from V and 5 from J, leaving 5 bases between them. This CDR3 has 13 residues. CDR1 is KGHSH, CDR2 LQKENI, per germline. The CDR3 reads CASSPPGNNEQFF. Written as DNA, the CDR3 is TGTGCCAGCTCACCACCCGGGAACAATGAGCAGTTCTTC.

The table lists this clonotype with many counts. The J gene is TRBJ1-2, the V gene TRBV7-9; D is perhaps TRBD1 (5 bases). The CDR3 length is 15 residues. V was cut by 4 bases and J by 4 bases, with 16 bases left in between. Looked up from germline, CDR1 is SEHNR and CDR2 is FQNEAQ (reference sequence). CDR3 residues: CASSSDRSTVYGYTF. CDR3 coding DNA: TGTGCCAGCAGCTCCGACAGAAGTACGGTCTATGGCTACACCTTC.

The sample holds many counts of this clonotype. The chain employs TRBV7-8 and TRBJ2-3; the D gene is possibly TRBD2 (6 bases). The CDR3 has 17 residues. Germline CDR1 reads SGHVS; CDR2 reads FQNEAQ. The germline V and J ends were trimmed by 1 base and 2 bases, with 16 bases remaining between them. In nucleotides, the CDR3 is TGTGCCAGCAGCTTAGTTGTGGCGGGACCGGACACAGATACGCAGTATTTT. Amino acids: CASSLVVAGPDTDTQYF.

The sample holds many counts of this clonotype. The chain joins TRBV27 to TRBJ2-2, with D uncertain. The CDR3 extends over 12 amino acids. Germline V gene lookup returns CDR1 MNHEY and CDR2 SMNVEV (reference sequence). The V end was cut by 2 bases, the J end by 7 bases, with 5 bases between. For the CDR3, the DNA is TGTGCCAGCAGTTTACCAGGCGGGGAGCTGTTTTTT. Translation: CASSLPGGELFF.

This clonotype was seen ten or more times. CDR3 bases: TGTGCCAGCAGTGACATCCAGGGAGGCATGGAAAAACTGTTTTTT. It translates to CASSDIQGGMEKLFF. The chain employs TRBV25-1 and TRBJ1-4, with D tentatively TRBD1 (5 bases). The CDR3 has 15 amino acids. Germline lookup yields CDR1 MGHDK and CDR2 SYGVNS. Trimming removed 3 bases at V and 8 bases at J, with 16 bases between. The full variable domain, in which reference TRBV25-1 and TRBJ1-4 provide the parts outside the CDR3, is EADIYQTPRYLVIGTGKKITLECSQTMGHDKMYWYQQDPGMELHLIHYSYGVNSTEKGDLSSESTVSRIRTEHFPLTLESARPSHTSQYLCASSDIQGGMEKLFFGSGTQLSVL.